These 32 T cell receptor beta chains were sequenced from one sample in a study of breast tumors, draining lymph nodes, adjacent tissues. Breast cancer patients provided tissue from their axillary draining lymph nodes. A single record per CDR3 protein comes from TCRdb applying MiXCR to the multiplex PCR reads. Among under 150,000 distinct CDR3 sequences, 20% to 25% were seen once, and the ten largest hold around 2.6%. Source material: axillary lymph node tissue. Every receptor here comes from a female donor with breast cancer. Some clones in this sample may be carry-over from other donors' samples.

On this clonotype: A much larger clonotype is one base distant, so this may be a read error. The chain is built from TRBV11-3 and TRBJ2-7, with 7 bases fitting TRBD2. The CDR3 runs to 16 residues. The germline V gene encodes CDR1 SGHNT and CDR2 YENEEA. CDR3 bases: TGTGCCAGCAACTTAAGTTTAGGACTAGGCTCCTACGAGCAGTACTTC. Encoded protein: CASNLSLGLGSYEQYF. Using reference TRBV11-3 and TRBJ2-7 for the parts outside the CDR3, the full variable domain is EAGVVQSPRYKIIEKKQPVAFWCNPISGHNTLYWYLQNLGQGPELLIRYENEEAVDDSQLPKDRFSAERLKGVDSTLKIQPAELGDSAVYLCASNLSLGLGSYEQYFGPGTRLTVT.

J is TRBJ1-5 and V is TRBV6-1; 9 positions match TRBD1. CDR1 MNHNS and CDR2 SASEGT come from the germline V gene. The CDR3 runs 15 residues. Losses at the gene ends were 6 bases for V and 4 bases for J; bases not matched to a gene: 7. The CDR3 nucleotides are TGTGCCAGCAGAACCGACAGGGGGTGGAATCAGCCCCAGCATTTT. This translates into CASRTDRGWNQPQHF.

This clonotype has ten or more counts. V usage is TRBV10-3 and J usage is TRBJ2-7; the match to TRBD2 covers 9 bases. From germline, CDR1 is ENHRY and CDR2 SYGVKD. With V trimmed by 2 bases and J by 2 bases, 4 bases remained unmatched. This CDR3 contains 15 residues. The DNA of the CDR3 is TGTGCCATCAGTGAGCCGATAGCGGGAGCCTACGAGCAGTACTTC. It codes for CAISEPIAGAYEQYF.

This clonotype was counted ten times or more. This sequence joins TRBV7-2 and TRBJ1-5; a possible D gene is TRBD1 (5 bases). CDR3 length equals 15 residues. The germline gives CDR1 SGHTA, CDR2 FQGNSA. Deletions cut 5 bases from V and 4 bases from J, with 15 bases between. The CDR3 sequence: CASSRMAGFNQPQHF. CDR3 nucleotides: TGTGCCAGCAGCCGCATGGCAGGGTTTAATCAGCCCCAGCATTTT.

Remarks on this clonotype: One base away lies a much larger clone, so this may be a sequencing read error. The V call is TRBV10-2, the J call TRBJ2-1, with no clear D. V gave up 4 bases and J gave up 2 bases, with 15 bases separating them. Germline V gene sequence: CDR1 WSHSY, CDR2 SAAADI. There are 16 residues in the CDR3. CDR3 DNA: TGCGCCAGCAGTGCTGCGAGAGGTGGAGCCTACAATGAGCAGTTCTTC. This translates into CASSAARGGAYNEQFF.

Details on this clonotype: A single base separates this from a much larger clone, so it may be a read error. The rearrangement joins TRBV10-3 to TRBJ2-2; a weak D match, TRBD2 (5 bases). V lost 4 bases to trimming and J lost 6 bases, with 12 bases between them. There are 14 residues in the CDR3. In germline, CDR1 is ENHRY, CDR2 SYGVKD. The CDR3: CAISGGGGSGELFF. CDR3 nucleotide sequence: TGTGCCATCAGTGGAGGTGGAGGTTCCGGGGAGCTGTTTTTT.

This clonotype was counted at least ten times. This chain connects TRBV10-2 to TRBJ2-1, with D possibly TRBD1 on 6 matching bases. V was pared by 2 bases and J by 4 bases, with 18 bases between. The CDR3 is 17 amino acids. Germline V gives CDR1 WSHSY, CDR2 SAAADI. The CDR3 nucleotides are TGCGCCAGCAGTGAGACGGACAGTTTTTTTACGTACAATGAGCAGTTCTTC. Translating gives CASSETDSFFTYNEQFF.

The chain carries TRBV28 and TRBJ1-3; 10 bases are a match to TRBD1. Germline trimming cut 4 bases from V and 0 bases from J; bases unmatched to any gene: 12. There are 19 residues in the CDR3. The V gene's germline CDR1 is MDHEN and CDR2 SYDVKM. Here the CDR3 reads CASSSSPGTGALSGNTIYF. In DNA, the CDR3 is TGTGCCAGCAGTTCCTCCCCCGGGACAGGGGCCCTCTCTGGAAACACCATATATTTT.

This clonotype was detected ten times or more. V is TRBV19 and J is TRBJ2-5; 12 nucleotides match TRBD2. Unmatched junction bases numbered 9, after V lost 6 bases and J lost 4 bases. The CDR3 loop spans 16 amino acids. Germline CDR1 reads LNHDA; CDR2 reads SQIVND (reference sequence). Here the CDR3 reads CASRSKGGLAGETQYF. In DNA, the CDR3 is TGTGCCAGTAGGAGTAAGGGGGGACTAGCGGGAGAGACCCAGTACTTC.

In its sample, this clonotype ranks as medium-sized (0.01 to 0.1%). CDR3 sequence: CASSEAQPLYNSPLHF. The CDR3 DNA sequence: TGTGCCAGCAGTGAAGCGCAACCTCTCTATAATTCACCCCTCCACTTT. This chain links TRBV2 with TRBJ1-6; no clear D gene. Deletions cut 0 bases from V and 3 bases from J, with 9 bases between. This CDR3 is 16 amino acids long. The germline gives CDR1 SNHLY, CDR2 FYNNEI.

Ten or more counts support this clonotype. The rearrangement links TRBV2 to TRBJ2-1; D might be TRBD1 (6 bases). Germline CDR1 SNHLY, CDR2 FYNNEI. With 7 bases removed from V and 5 bases from J, the gap between germline ends came to 9 bases. This CDR3 region has 12 residues. The CDR3 loop reads CASNGQNNEQFF. The CDR3 DNA reads as TGTGCCAGCAATGGACAGAACAATGAGCAGTTCTTC. The full variable domain, completed using reference TRBV2 and TRBJ2-1, is EPEVTQTPSHQVTQMGQEVILRCVPISNHLYFYWYRQILGQKVEFLVSFYNNEISEKSEIFDDQFSVERPDGSNFTLKIRSTKLEDSAMYFCASNGQNNEQFFGPGTRLTVL.

There are a few counts of this clonotype. The chain is built from TRBV4-2 and TRBJ2-3; no definite D call. CDR3 length: 13 amino acids. Trimming shortened V by 4 bases and J by 2 bases, and 7 bases separated the two germline ends. Germline assignment: CDR1 LGHNA and CDR2 YNFKEQ. The CDR3 bases are TGTGCCAGCAGCCCACAAACCACAGATACGCAGTATTTT. Its protein is CASSPQTTDTQYF.

Only a few counts were recorded for this clonotype. The V call is TRBV4-1, the J call TRBJ2-1; 8 bases fit TRBD1. This CDR3 region has 15 residues. Losses at the gene ends were 4 bases for V and 4 bases for J; bases not matched to a gene: 6. Germline CDR1 and CDR2: MGHRA and YSYEKL. The CDR3: CASSPAGGGYNEQFF. The CDR3 coding sequence is TGCGCCAGCAGCCCCGCAGGGGGCGGATACAATGAGCAGTTCTTC.

In its sample, this clonotype was seen many times. This chain joins TRBV7-8 and TRBJ2-2, with 10 bases that match TRBD2. CDR3 length: 16 amino acids. Germline V lookup: CDR1 SGHVS, CDR2 FQNEAQ. V shed 5 bases and J 0 bases; nucleotides not matched to a gene: 3. In DNA form, the CDR3 reads TGTGCCAGCAGCGCCCTAGCGGGAGCGAACACCGGGGAGCTGTTTTTT. It encodes CASSALAGANTGELFF.

This chain connects TRBV28 to TRBJ1-4, with D uncertain. Trimming left V 1 base short and J 3 bases short, with 6 bases between. CDR1 is MDHEN, CDR2 SYDVKM, per germline. This CDR3 has 14 amino acids. The CDR3 DNA sequence: TGTGCCAGCAGTTTATCTGGTGCTAATGAAAAACTGTTTTTT. It is translated as CASSLSGANEKLFF.

V is TRBV3-1 and J is TRBJ2-1; D is perhaps TRBD2 (5 bases). V was pared by 7 bases and J by 2 bases, with 15 bases between. From germline, CDR1 is LGHDT and CDR2 YNNKEL (reference sequence). The CDR3 is made up of 15 amino acids. CDR3: CASTKRSGAYNEQFF. The CDR3 bases are TGTGCCAGCACTAAACGGAGCGGAGCCTACAATGAGCAGTTCTTC.

To note about this clonotype: It may be a read error: a sequence one base away is much more abundant. The chain has TRBV6-6 and TRBJ2-3, with D unclear. Germline CDR1 is MNHNY and CDR2 is SVGAGI (reference sequence). The CDR3 extends over 13 amino acids. CDR3 DNA sequence: TGTGCCAGCAGTTCGACTCCCGCTGGTACGCGGTATTTT. It is translated as CASSSTPAGTRYF.

The chain employs TRBV7-9 and TRBJ1-1; D might be TRBD1 (5 bases). V dropped 0 bases and J dropped 10 bases, with 12 bases sitting between them. The CDR3 consists of 13 residues. Germline V gene data show CDR1 as SEHNR and CDR2 as FQNEAQ (reference sequence). The DNA for the CDR3 is TGTGCCAGCAGCTTAGCAGGGGCAGGCAGAGCTTTCTTT. It translates to CASSLAGAGRAFF.

In its sample, this clonotype was seen many times. The V call is TRBV20-1, the J call TRBJ2-3, with 7 nucleotides matching TRBD2. Germline V lookup: CDR1 DFQATT, CDR2 SNEGSKA (reference sequence). V shed 0 bases and J 4 bases; nucleotides not matched to a gene: 10. This CDR3 is built from 16 residues. DNA of the CDR3: TGCAGTGCTAGAGATCAGTGGCGGGAGAAGGCAGATACGCAGTATTTT. Its protein is CSARDQWREKADTQYF.

This clonotype was found many times. The genes are TRBV5-1 and TRBJ2-1, with 13 bases lining up with TRBD2. The V gene end was trimmed by 2 bases and the J gene end by 7 bases; junction bases not matched to a gene: 3. CDR1 is SGHRS, CDR2 YFSETQ, per germline. The CDR3 is 15 residues long. CDR3 nucleotide sequence: TGCGCCAGCAGCTTACGACTAGCGGGAGGAAATGAGCAGTTCTTC. Protein: CASSLRLAGGNEQFF.

This clonotype was found many times. The V gene is TRBV5-1, the J gene TRBJ2-7; tentatively, D is TRBD2 (6 bases). Germline lookup yields CDR1 SGHRS and CDR2 YFSETQ. V was pared by 2 bases and J by 2 bases, with 11 bases between. This CDR3 region has 14 residues. The CDR3 sequence is CASSFGSETYEQYF. The CDR3 region has the DNA TGCGCCAGCAGCTTCGGGAGTGAGACCTACGAGCAGTACTTC.

At least ten counts were recorded for this clonotype. The chain combines TRBV14 with TRBJ2-7; 9 bases line up with TRBD1. Germline assignment: CDR1 SGHDN and CDR2 FVKESK. The V gene end was trimmed by 3 bases and the J gene end by 8 bases; junction bases not matched to a gene: 5. CDR3 size: 13 residues. CDR3 nucleotide sequence: TGTGCCAGCAGCCAGGCCGGGACAGGGAAGCAGTACTTC. Protein: CASSQAGTGKQYF. Full variable domain (remainder filled in from reference TRBV14 and TRBJ2-7): EAGVTQFPSHSVIEKGQTVTLRCDPISGHDNLYWYRRVMGKEIKFLLHFVKESKQDESGMPNNRFLAERTGGTYSTLKVQPAELEDSGVYFCASSQAGTGKQYFGPGTRLTVT.

The J gene is TRBJ1-3, the V gene TRBV30; 11 bases are a match to TRBD1. The CDR3 is made up of 14 amino acids. The junction had 4 bases not matched to a gene; V was cut back by 8 bases and J by 1 base. CDR1 is GTSNPN and CDR2 is SVGIG in the germline V gene (reference sequence). The DNA of the CDR3 is TGTGCCGGGACAGGGGGTATATCTGGAAACACCATATATTTT. Its protein is CAGTGGISGNTIYF.

This clonotype was counted at least ten times. J is TRBJ1-6 and V is TRBV30; a weak D match, TRBD1 (6 bases). Germline V gives CDR1 GTSNPN, CDR2 SVGIG (reference sequence). This CDR3 is built from 13 residues. V was pared by 3 bases and J by 10 bases, with 13 bases between. CDR3 DNA: TGTGCCTGGAGACAGGGCGGTATATCACCCCTCCACTTT. This translates into CAWRQGGISPLHF.

This clonotype has more than one count but fewer than ten. This sequence joins TRBV28 and TRBJ1-2; a weak D match, TRBD1 (5 bases). This CDR3 has 15 amino acids. V shed 7 bases and J shed 1 base, with 16 bases lying between them. Germline-derived CDR1 and CDR2 are MDHEN and SYDVKM. CDR3 in DNA: TGTGCCAGCACCCCTGGGGGGGAAGGTAACTATGGCTACACCTTC. Translated: CASTPGGEGNYGYTF.

The table lists this clonotype with many counts. The rearrangement joins TRBV20-1 to TRBJ2-7, with D possibly TRBD2 on 6 matching bases. The CDR3 sequence is 16 residues long. The germline V and J ends were trimmed by 3 bases and 2 bases, with 20 bases remaining between them. Germline V gene sequence: CDR1 DFQATT, CDR2 SNEGSKA (reference sequence). Written as DNA, the CDR3 is TGCAGTGCTAGGGACCCCACCGGGACTGGACCCTACGAGCAGTACTTC. Protein product: CSARDPTGTGPYEQYF.

This clonotype was recorded many times. The chain uses TRBV10-3 and TRBJ2-7, with 10 bases identical to TRBD2. Germline lookup yields CDR1 ENHRY and CDR2 SYGVKD. The ends lost 4 bases at V and 5 bases at J; junction bases unmatched: 11. The CDR3 loop spans 16 amino acids. In DNA, the CDR3 is TGTGCCATCAGTGTGAATAGGCTAGCGGGAGTTCACGAGCAGTACTTC. Protein: CAISVNRLAGVHEQYF.

Worth noting for this clonotype: This sequence may be a read error, since a much larger clone differs from it by one base. The chain recombines TRBV27 with TRBJ2-7; 8 bases line up with TRBD1. CDR3 size: 14 residues. Germline-derived CDR1 and CDR2 are MNHEY and SMNVEV (reference sequence). CDR3 in DNA: TGTGCCAGCAGTTTACAGGGGGCGTCGTTAGAGCAGTGCTTC. Translation gives CASSLQGASLEQCF.

About this clonotype: With a much larger clone just one base away, this may be a read error. The chain is built from TRBV7-2 and TRBJ2-7, with D perhaps matching TRBD1 or TRBD2 (5 bases each). This CDR3 has 14 amino acids. V was pared by 5 bases and J by 7 bases, with 18 bases between. Per germline, CDR1 SGHTA and CDR2 FQGNSA. The CDR3 DNA reads TGTGCCAGCAGCGTCGGGACCCTCCCAAGGGAGCAGTACTTC. Amino acid sequence: CASSVGTLPREQYF.

This clonotype appeared many times. The V gene is TRBV9, the J gene TRBJ2-2, with no clear D. Germline values: CDR1 SGDLS, CDR2 YYNGEE. Trimming removed 4 bases from V and 6 bases from J, with 10 bases in between. The CDR3 is 13 residues long. The CDR3 DNA follows: TGTGCCAGCAGCTTGATGTACGCCGGGGAGCTGTTTTTT. This sequence encodes CASSLMYAGELFF.

This clonotype was detected ten times or more. The genes are TRBV18 and TRBJ2-1, with D possibly TRBD2 on 6 matching bases. Trimming removed 5 bases from V and 10 bases from J, with 21 bases in between. CDR1 KGHSH and CDR2 LQKENI come from the germline V gene. This CDR3 has 15 amino acids. The CDR3 nucleotides are TGTGCCAGCTCAGCCCGGGAGTTCTCCAATGACGAGCAGTTCTTC. Translated, it gives CASSAREFSNDEQFF.

This clonotype showed up just a few times. V usage is TRBV5-4 and J usage is TRBJ2-6; D is possibly TRBD2 (6 bases). Germline CDR1 and CDR2: SGHNT and YYREEE (reference sequence). V was pared by 3 bases and J by 2 bases, with 12 bases between. The CDR3 runs to 16 residues. The DNA for the CDR3 is TGTGCCAGCAGCTCTCCCTGGGGGGCTGGGGCCAACGTCCTGACTTTC. As protein: CASSSPWGAGANVLTF.